This passage covers 25 T cell receptor beta chains from one sample sequenced in a study of blood T cells in healthy people across ages. Primed by a sample-barcoded 5' primer and a J-beta primer mix, a second PCR proceeded for about 6 to 12 cycles. TCRdb ran MiXCR on the 5' RACE reads and lists one entry per CDR3 protein. Of about 630,000 distinct CDR3 sequences listed, over 20% are singletons. Sample: blood. The source is a man in his 70s in good health.

This clonotype was observed many times. The chain recombines TRBV18 with TRBJ1-1; D unresolved. The ends were cut back, 6 bases at V and 1 base at J, with 9 bases in the middle. Germline V CDR1 and CDR2: KGHSH, LQKENI. The CDR3 totals 13 residues. The CDR3 nucleotides are TGTGCCAGCTCTACGCCCAGGAACACTGAAGCTTTCTTT. Residues: CASSTPRNTEAFF. Together with reference TRBV18 and TRBJ1-1, the CDR3 gives the full variable domain: NAGVMQNPRHLVRRRGQEARLRCSPMKGHSHVYWYRQLPEEGLKFMVYLQKENIIDESGMPKERFSAEFPKEGPSILRIQQVVRGDSAAYFCASSTPRNTEAFFGQGTRLTVV.

V and J are TRBV5-4 and TRBJ2-7; D is perhaps TRBD2 (5 bases). Germline V gene data show CDR1 as SGHNT and CDR2 as YYREEE (reference sequence). Trimming took off 2 bases at V and 6 bases at J, with 15 bases between the two ends. This CDR3 is built from 14 residues. In nucleotides, the CDR3 is TGTGCCAGCAGCTTAGACTGGGGTGCGGGCGAGCAGTACTTC. Its protein is CASSLDWGAGEQYF.

The V call is TRBV15, the J call TRBJ1-4; 7 nucleotides line up with TRBD1. The CDR3 is made up of 15 amino acids. Trimming removed 0 bases from V and 8 bases from J; junction bases left unmatched: 6. CDR1 LNHNV and CDR2 YYDKDF come from the germline V gene (reference sequence). CDR3 region: CATSRDSGGGEKLFF. In DNA, the CDR3 is TGTGCCACCAGCAGAGATTCAGGGGGGGGAGAAAAACTGTTTTTT.

This clonotype has more than one count but fewer than ten. The chain joins TRBV14 to TRBJ2-1, with 9 bases that match TRBD2. V shed 0 bases, J shed 8 bases, and the junction held 8 bases outside the gene matches. This CDR3 is 16 amino acids long. The germline V gene has CDR1 SGHDN and CDR2 FVKESK. DNA of the CDR3: TGTGCCAGCAGCCAAGATGTCAGCGGGAGGAGCGATGAGCAGTTCTTC. It codes for CASSQDVSGRSDEQFF.

A single count supports this clonotype. V usage is TRBV12-3 or TRBV12-4 and J usage is TRBJ2-7; no definite D call. V dropped 2 bases and J dropped 0 bases, with 11 bases sitting between them. This CDR3 spans 15 amino acids. Here the CDR3 reads CASSLLQQSSYEQYF. The CDR3 DNA is TGTGCCAGCAGTTTACTGCAACAGAGCTCCTACGAGCAGTACTTC.

In its sample, this clonotype was seen many times. V is TRBV7-2 and J is TRBJ2-1; D not resolved. The CDR3 covers 12 residues. The germline CDR1 and CDR2 sequences are SGHTA and FQGNSA. Trimming removed 1 base at V and 5 bases at J, with 3 bases between. For the CDR3, the DNA is TGTGCCAGCAGCTTAGACCACAATGAGCAGTTCTTC. Encoded protein: CASSLDHNEQFF.

This clonotype turned up a few times. This chain joins TRBV20-1 and TRBJ1-1; D possibly corresponds to TRBD1 (5 bases). Germline values: CDR1 DFQATT, CDR2 SNEGSKA (reference sequence). Trimming removed 2 bases from V and 6 bases from J, with 16 bases in between. The CDR3 has 14 residues. The CDR3 spells CSARIGRGGAEAFF. CDR3 DNA: TGCAGTGCTAGAATTGGGAGGGGAGGGGCTGAAGCTTTCTTT.

This clonotype has only a few counts. The V call is TRBV24-1, the J call TRBJ2-5; TRBD2 agrees at 9 bases. There are 15 residues in the CDR3. Germline-derived CDR1 and CDR2 are KGHDR and SFDVKD. With 3 bases clipped from V and 2 bases from J, the junction kept 3 bases outside the gene matches. The DNA of the CDR3 is TGTGCCACCAGTGATAGCGGGAGGTGGCAAGAGACCCAGTACTTC. Translation: CATSDSGRWQETQYF.

V gene TRBV20-1 combines with J gene TRBJ2-5, with 7 nucleotides matching TRBD2. With the DNA end fitting TRBJ2-7 better, the J assignment may be wrong. The CDR3 totals 14 residues. CDR1 is DFQATT and CDR2 is SNEGSKA in the germline V gene (reference sequence). The CDR3 here is CSAAGTIYSYEQYF. The CDR3 DNA reads as TGCAGTGCTGCCGGGACTATCTACTCCTACGAGCAGTACTTC.

Notes on this clonotype: A junction end diverges from the germline sequence, so it may reflect a read error. CDR3: CASSQQGPQYF. The CDR3, as DNA: TGTGCTAGCAGCCAACAGGGACCCCAGTACTTC. The chain joins TRBV7-7 to TRBJ2-5; D is perhaps TRBD1 (6 bases). The CDR3 length is 11 residues. Per the germline V gene, CDR1 is SSHAT and CDR2 is FNYEAQ (reference sequence).

This clonotype appeared many times. The chain has TRBV20-1 and TRBJ1-4, with unresolved D. There are 14 residues in the CDR3. The ends were cut back, 0 bases at V and 3 bases at J, with 8 bases in the middle. The germline CDR1 and CDR2 sequences are DFQATT and SNEGSKA (reference sequence). The CDR3 loop is CSAREGGANEKLFF. CDR3 coding DNA: TGCAGTGCTAGAGAGGGTGGGGCTAATGAAAAACTGTTTTTT.

The chain is built from TRBV2 and TRBJ1-5; D remains unclear. Germline lookup yields CDR1 SNHLY and CDR2 FYNNEI. This CDR3 region has 13 residues. Trimming stripped 5 bases from V and 6 bases from J, with 11 bases between. This CDR3 reads CASSKEESQPQHF. The CDR3 nucleotides are TGTGCCAGCAGTAAGGAGGAAAGTCAGCCCCAGCATTTT.

Written as DNA, the CDR3 is TGTGCCAGCAGTAGCCTAGCGGGAGATTCCAATGAGCAGTTCTTC. Amino acids: CASSSLAGDSNEQFF. V is TRBV28 and J is TRBJ2-5; 10 bases are a match to TRBD2. The J call is doubtful: the DNA matches TRBJ2-1 better. The CDR3 loop spans 15 amino acids. Germline-derived CDR1 and CDR2 are MDHEN and SYDVKM.

This clonotype was observed a few times. The chain joins TRBV29-1 to TRBJ1-2; D is ambiguous. Germline V gene data show CDR1 as SQVTM and CDR2 as ANQGSEA. V lost 0 bases, J lost 6 bases, and 14 bases lay in between. The CDR3 covers 14 residues. In nucleotides, the CDR3 is TGCAGCGTTGAAGAAATGCAAGGGCGAGATGGCTACACCTTC. Its protein product is CSVEEMQGRDGYTF.

A few counts support this clonotype. The genes are TRBV29-1 and TRBJ2-4; the D call may be TRBD1 or TRBD2 (6 bases each). The CDR3 is 14 amino acids. V was cut by 4 bases and J by 11 bases, with 21 bases left in between. The germline CDR1 and CDR2 sequences are SQVTM and ANQGSEA. CDR3 protein: CSVGEAGHNRVQYF. For the CDR3, the DNA is TGCAGCGTTGGAGAGGCGGGACATAATCGGGTTCAGTACTTC.

The sample holds many counts of this clonotype. The chain has TRBV9 and TRBJ2-7; TRBD1 is a possible D gene (6 bases). The CDR3 spans 15 residues. In germline, CDR1 is SGDLS, CDR2 YYNGEE. V lost 0 bases to trimming and J lost 0 bases, with 10 bases between them. CDR3 residues: CASSVGQASSYEQYF. The CDR3 DNA is TGTGCCAGCAGCGTAGGACAGGCGAGCTCCTACGAGCAGTACTTC.

This clonotype was recorded a few times. The V gene is TRBV20-1, the J gene TRBJ2-3; D is uncertain. Per the germline V gene, CDR1 is DFQATT and CDR2 is SNEGSKA (reference sequence). CDR3 size: 15 residues. Trimming took off 5 bases at V and 2 bases at J, with 17 bases between the two ends. CDR3 residues: CSAADTTSPTDTQYF. CDR3 DNA sequence: TGCAGTGCTGCTGACACCACAAGCCCCACAGATACGCAGTATTTT.

J is TRBJ2-5 and V is TRBV10-3; D is possibly TRBD2 (6 bases). The better agreement between TRBJ2-1 and the DNA end casts doubt on the J call. In germline, CDR1 is ENHRY, CDR2 SYGVKD. The CDR3 runs 15 residues. CDR3 residues: CAISESLAGGHEQFF. CDR3 bases: TGTGCCATCAGTGAGTCTTTAGCCGGGGGTCATGAGCAGTTCTTC.

The chain is built from TRBV18 and TRBJ2-3; D not certain. The V end was cut by 1 base, the J end by 4 bases, with 12 bases between. The CDR3 is 15 amino acids. The germline CDR1 and CDR2 sequences are KGHSH and LQKENI. In DNA form, the CDR3 reads TGTGCCAGCTCACCACAGGGAAGTGGCGCAGATACGCAGTATTTT. Translation gives CASSPQGSGADTQYF.

This clonotype was observed a few times. This sequence joins TRBV6-5 and TRBJ2-5; D unclear. The end of the DNA is better explained by TRBJ2-1, so the J call may be wrong. CDR1 is MNHEY, CDR2 SVGAGI, per germline. This CDR3 has 14 residues. CDR3 sequence reads: CATKTFSRDNEQFF. CDR3 nucleotide sequence: TGTGCCACCAAGACTTTTAGTAGAGACAATGAGCAGTTCTTC.

The chain links TRBV7-9 to TRBJ2-5; no reliable D call. V was cut by 6 bases and J by 5 bases, with 13 bases left in between. This CDR3 is built from 13 residues. From germline, CDR1 is SEHNR and CDR2 FQNEAQ (reference sequence). CDR3 in amino acids: CASRKDPPETQYF. The CDR3 region has the DNA TGTGCCAGCAGAAAAGATCCCCCGGAGACCCAGTACTTC.

This clonotype has a handful of counts. The genes are TRBV5-5 and TRBJ1-4; D is ambiguous. The CDR3 loop spans 16 amino acids. Germline lookup yields CDR1 SGHKS and CDR2 YYEKEE (reference sequence). V was pared by 1 base and J by 3 bases, with 13 bases between. CDR3 sequence reads: CASSLYPQPANEKLFF. CDR3 nucleotide sequence: TGTGCCAGCAGCTTGTACCCTCAACCCGCTAATGAAAAACTGTTTTTT.

Only a few counts were recorded for this clonotype. CDR3 in DNA: TGCGCCAGCAGCATAGACAGGGCTTCGGCTAACTATGGCTACACCTTC. Translation gives CASSIDRASANYGYTF. The chain links TRBV5-1 to TRBJ1-2, with 7 positions matching TRBD1. This CDR3 is built from 16 residues. From germline, CDR1 is SGHRS and CDR2 YFSETQ. With 4 bases clipped from V and 0 bases from J, the junction kept 9 bases outside the gene matches.

This chain joins TRBV27 and TRBJ2-7; D unresolved. The CDR3 has 16 residues. V lost 4 bases, J lost 0 bases, and 16 bases lay in between. Germline-derived CDR1 and CDR2 are MNHEY and SMNVEV (reference sequence). The CDR3 bases are TGTGCCAGCAGTTCCTTCCGGGTAGCAGACTCCTACGAGCAGTACTTC. Its protein product is CASSSFRVADSYEQYF.

The chain is built from TRBV20-1 and TRBJ2-1; D gene unclear. Germline CDR1 is DFQATT and CDR2 is SNEGSKA (reference sequence). The CDR3 covers 13 residues. CDR3 protein: CSPKARLLNEQFF. The CDR3 DNA sequence: TGCAGCCCTAAAGCCCGCCTCCTCAATGAGCAGTTCTTC.